The TCR beta chain described here comes from a study of cytomegalovirus exposure and HLA in healthy donors. With respect to this clone: Its specificity is unknown.

PCR used 60 Vbeta primers and 13 Jbeta primers. Assay used: immunoSEQ multiplex PCR; TCRdb lists only in-frame clones, some missing. The table includes 150,000 to 200,000 clones, less than 90% detected once. Though probably carrying unrecorded immune exposures, donors were nominally healthy at sampling. Study-wide results and limits: Productive rates of about 87% or about 30% were seen for most TCR beta V segments in an earlier analysis. Later on, a genetic analysis was performed. It linked a missense variant in DCLRE1C with V- and J-gene trimming of TCR beta.

The sequence came from a boy under 18 in good health and CMV-seronegative. Specimen: PBMCs.

CDR3 residues: CASTGRGPVEQYF. The CDR3 DNA reads TGTGCCAGCACAGGCAGGGGGCCTGTCGAGCAGTACTTC. The chain joins TRBV6-5 to TRBJ2-7; TRBD1 aligns across 8 bases. The ends lost 7 bases at V and 6 bases at J; junction bases unmatched: 8. In germline, CDR1 is MNHEY, CDR2 SVGAGI. CDR3 length: 13 residues.